What follows is one T cell receptor beta chain and its context. The data are from a study of blood T cell repertoires in COVID-19. Study at large: The United States, Italy and Spain supplied acute and convalescent COVID-19 samples. Sources were T cells, B-cell-depleted T cells, or PBMCs; the material itself was cDNA or gDNA.

The V gene's germline CDR1 is SGHNT and CDR2 YYREEE (reference sequence). This CDR3 region has 16 residues. Trimming at V came to 4 bases and at J to 3 bases, leaving 7 bases not matched to a gene. As handled by the study authors: Estimation of nucleated cell counts relied on the amplification of reference gene primers. The protocol was immunoSEQ multiplex PCR, while the TCRdb copy is restricted to in-frame clones and leaves out a portion. Clone size and V and J calls were adopted from that table, with D and trimming inferred from the DNA. The table lists just over 35,000 clones, about 88% of them singletons.

The TCR was taken from a human donor in a cohort sampled during active COVID-19. This chain connects TRBV5-4 to TRBJ2-3, with 11 bases that match TRBD1. Sequenced material: peripheral blood. CDR3 residues: CASSPTGQGVTDTQYF. The CDR3 DNA sequence: TGTGCCAGCAGCCCGACGGGACAGGGGGTGACAGATACGCAGTATTTT.